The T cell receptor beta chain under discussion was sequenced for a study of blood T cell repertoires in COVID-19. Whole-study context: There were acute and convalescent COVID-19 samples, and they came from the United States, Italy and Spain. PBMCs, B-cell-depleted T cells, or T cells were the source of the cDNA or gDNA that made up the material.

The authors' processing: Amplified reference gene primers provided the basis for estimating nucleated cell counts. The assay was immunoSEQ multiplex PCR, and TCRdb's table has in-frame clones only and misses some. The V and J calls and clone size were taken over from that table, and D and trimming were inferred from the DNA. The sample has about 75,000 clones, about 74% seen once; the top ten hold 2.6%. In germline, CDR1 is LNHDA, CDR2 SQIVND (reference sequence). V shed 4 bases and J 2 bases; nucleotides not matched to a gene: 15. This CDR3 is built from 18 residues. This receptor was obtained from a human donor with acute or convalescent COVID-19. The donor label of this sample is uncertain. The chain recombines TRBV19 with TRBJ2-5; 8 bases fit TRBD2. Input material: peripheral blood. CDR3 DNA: TGTGCCAGTAGTAGGACAGCCGCAGTAGCGGGGTTACAAGAGACCCAGTACTTC. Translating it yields CASSRTAAVAGLQETQYF. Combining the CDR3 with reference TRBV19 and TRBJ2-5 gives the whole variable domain DGGITQSPKYLFRKEGQNVTLSCEQNLNHDAMYWYRQDPGQGLRLIYYSQIVNDFQKGDIAEGYSVSREKKESFPLTVTSAQKNPTAFYLCASSRTAAVAGLQETQYFGPGTRLLVL.